The 28 T cell receptor beta chains given below trace back to one sample, sequenced in a study of cytomegalovirus exposure and HLA in healthy donors. The primer mix had 60 Vbeta and 13 Jbeta primers. This table comes from immunoSEQ multiplex PCR, and its TCRdb copy is limited to in-frame clones, with some not included. The data contain 150,000 or so clones, around 10% of them singletons. The specimen was PBMCs. The receptors originated from a man aged 50 or older in good health and CMV-seronegative.

The chain has TRBV7-9 and TRBJ2-3; 12 bases agree with TRBD2. Unmatched junction bases numbered 3, after V lost 3 bases and J lost 5 bases. The CDR3 length is 15 residues. Germline V CDR1 and CDR2: SEHNR, FQNEAQ (reference sequence). The chain's CDR3 is CASSLTSGSGDTQYF. The DNA of the CDR3 is TGTGCCAGCAGCTTGACTAGCGGGAGTGGAGATACGCAGTATTTT. The complete variable domain, with remaining parts taken from reference TRBV7-9 and TRBJ2-3, reads DTGVSQNPRHKITKRGQNVTFRCDPISEHNRLYWYRQTLGQGPEFLTYFQNEAQLEKSRLLSDRFSAERPKGSFSTLEIQRTEQGDSAMYLCASSLTSGSGDTQYFGPGTRLTVL.

This clone was detected only a few times. The genes are TRBV5-1 and TRBJ2-3; perhaps TRBD1 as D (6 bases). The V gene's germline CDR1 is SGHRS and CDR2 YFSETQ. The CDR3 extends over 14 amino acids. The V end was cut by 3 bases, the J end by 5 bases, with 13 bases between. CDR3 protein: CASSWLQGEDTQYF. CDR3 sequence (DNA): TGCGCCAGCAGCTGGTTACAGGGTGAAGATACGCAGTATTTT.

The rearrangement uses TRBV7-9 and TRBJ1-1; the D gene is possibly TRBD1 (5 bases). This CDR3 has 13 residues. Trimming cost V 5 bases and J 5 bases, with 12 bases left between them. Per germline, CDR1 SEHNR and CDR2 FQNEAQ (reference sequence). CDR3 DNA sequence: TGTGCCAGCAGCCAAGAGGGGAGGACTGAAGCTTTCTTT. It codes for CASSQEGRTEAFF.

The sample holds a few counts of this clone. The chain joins TRBV5-6 to TRBJ2-7; 9 bases align to TRBD1. CDR3 length equals 15 residues. V shed 0 bases, J shed 7 bases, and the junction held 8 bases outside the gene matches. From germline, CDR1 is SGHDT and CDR2 YYEEEE. CDR3 protein: CASSLGQGVPREQYF. CDR3 DNA sequence: TGTGCCAGCAGCTTGGGACAGGGGGTACCTAGGGAGCAGTACTTC.

The genes are TRBV9 and TRBJ2-1; a weak D match, TRBD2 (6 bases). The germline V gene has CDR1 SGDLS and CDR2 YYNGEE. Trimming stripped 0 bases from V and 0 bases from J, with 7 bases between. The CDR3 extends over 15 amino acids. The CDR3 DNA reads TGTGCCAGCAGCGTAGCGGAGGGCTCCTACAATGAGCAGTTCTTC. Translation gives CASSVAEGSYNEQFF.

The CDR3 DNA reads TGCGCCAGCAGCCAAGGGGAGGGAGCGGGGAACACTGAAGCTTTCTTT. Translated, it gives CASSQGEGAGNTEAFF. The genes are TRBV4-1 and TRBJ1-1; D not certain. Trimming cost V 1 base and J 1 base, with 13 bases left between them. The germline CDR1 and CDR2 sequences are MGHRA and YSYEKL. This CDR3 is built from 16 residues.

The chain couples TRBV30 to TRBJ1-4, with 8 nucleotides matching TRBD1. This CDR3 comprises 13 residues. In germline, CDR1 is GTSNPN, CDR2 SVGIG (reference sequence). The V segment lost 2 bases and the J segment 10 bases; nucleotides outside the gene matches: 6. The CDR3 bases are TGTGCCTGGAGTTTTGACAGGGGTGGAAAACTGTTTTTT. Translation: CAWSFDRGGKLFF. Using reference TRBV30 and TRBJ1-4 for the parts outside the CDR3, the full variable domain is SQTIHQWPATLVQPVGSPLSLECTVEGTSNPNLYWYRQAAGRGLQLLFYSVGIGQISSEVPQNLSASRPQDRQFILSSKKLLLSDSGFYLCAWSFDRGGKLFFGSGTQLSVL.

CDR3 sequence (DNA): TGTGCCAGCAGCTTGGGGACAGGGAACTACAATGAGCAGTTCTTC. Residues: CASSLGTGNYNEQFF. The chain uses TRBV7-3 and TRBJ2-1; 9 nucleotides line up with TRBD1. The CDR3 consists of 15 residues. Unmatched junction bases numbered 3, after V lost 3 bases and J lost 3 bases. Germline V gives CDR1 SGHTA, CDR2 FQGTGA.

This clone was recorded a few times. The chain carries TRBV7-3 and TRBJ1-1; TRBD1 might be the D (5 bases). Looked up from germline, CDR1 is SGHTA and CDR2 is FQGTGA. V lost 1 base to trimming and J lost 0 bases, with 12 bases between them. This CDR3 has 16 amino acids. The DNA of the CDR3 is TGTGCCAGCAGCTTAATTGGGGGGGGGATGAACACTGAAGCTTTCTTT. This gives the protein CASSLIGGGMNTEAFF.

This clone turned up a few times. The CDR3 reads CASSQRQGKNTEAFF. CDR3 nucleotide sequence: TGTGCCAGCTCACAGCGACAGGGCAAGAACACTGAAGCTTTCTTT. The chain uses TRBV18 and TRBJ1-1; TRBD1 matches 7 bases. J was trimmed by 1 base and V by 4 bases; bases with no gene match: 6. Germline V lookup: CDR1 KGHSH, CDR2 LQKENI. CDR3 size: 15 residues.

The chain recombines TRBV19 with TRBJ2-5, with 8 nucleotides matching TRBD2. The CDR3 has 16 residues. CDR1 and CDR2 from the germline V gene are LNHDA and SQIVND (reference sequence). With 1 base clipped from V and 5 bases from J, the junction kept 9 bases outside the gene matches. The CDR3 region is CASSIGGAGGGETQYF. CDR3 bases: TGTGCCAGTAGTATAGGGGGAGCGGGCGGGGGGGAGACCCAGTACTTC.

There are a few counts of this clone. The chain links TRBV30 to TRBJ1-2; D gene unclear. The V end lost 3 bases, the J end lost 4 bases, and 18 bases lay between the germline ends. The CDR3 sequence is 15 residues long. Germline V lookup: CDR1 GTSNPN, CDR2 SVGIG (reference sequence). CDR3 sequence reads: CAWRRLGDLAYGYTF. DNA for the CDR3: TGTGCCTGGAGGCGGCTAGGCGACCTGGCCTATGGCTACACCTTC.

As to this clone: The CDR3 carries no conserved terminal phenylalanine or tryptophan, so it likely arises from a read error. The DNA is omitted, as the CDR3 cannot be located on it reliably, and the CDR3 follows TCRdb's listing. This chain connects TRBV7-8 to TRBJ2-7; TRBD2 is the table's D call and was not checked against the DNA. CDR1 is SGHVS, CDR2 FQNEAQ, per germline. The CDR3 length equals 12 residues, ends included. The chain's CDR3 is CASSATGGGPAY.

V is TRBV7-2 and J is TRBJ2-1; TRBD2 matches at 11 bases. After removal of 3 bases from V and 10 bases from J, the junction contained 17 bases not matched to a gene. The CDR3 is 18 amino acids. Per the germline V gene, CDR1 is SGHTA and CDR2 is FQGNSA. CDR3 DNA: TGTGCCAGCAGCTTGGGCCCGATCACGACCATAGCGGGAGGGGAGCAGTTCTTC. This gives the protein CASSLGPITTIAGGEQFF.

This clone was found once. The rearrangement uses TRBV2 and TRBJ2-7, with unresolved D. Germline V CDR1 and CDR2: SNHLY, FYNNEI. This CDR3 is built from 14 residues. The V gene lost 3 bases and the J gene lost 1 base, with 10 bases spanning the gap. The CDR3 DNA sequence: TGTGCCAGCAGTGATGGCAGATTTTCCTACGAGCAGTACTTC. Translated, it gives CASSDGRFSYEQYF.

This chain connects TRBV18 to TRBJ2-3; 7 positions match TRBD2. V was pared by 6 bases and J by 0 bases, with 9 bases of the junction left unmatched. The CDR3 loop spans 16 amino acids. Germline CDR1 reads KGHSH; CDR2 reads LQKENI. CDR3 nucleotides: TGTGCCAGCTCCCCCTCGGGGGGAGCTAGCACAGATACGCAGTATTTT. This codes for CASSPSGGASTDTQYF.

The chain joins TRBV11-2 to TRBJ1-4, with 9 nucleotides matching TRBD1. V lost 4 bases and J lost 4; bases outside the gene matches: 7. From germline, CDR1 is SGHAT and CDR2 FQNNGV. The CDR3 has 16 residues. CDR3 coding DNA: TGTGCCAGCAGCTATACAAACAGGGGGCTTAATGAAAAACTGTTTTTT. As protein: CASSYTNRGLNEKLFF.

This clone came up a few times. The gene calls are TRBV9 and TRBJ1-1, with D possibly matching TRBD1 (6 bases). In germline, CDR1 is SGDLS, CDR2 YYNGEE. This CDR3 is built from 14 residues. The germline V and J ends were trimmed by 4 bases and 6 bases, with 16 bases remaining between them. This CDR3 is CASSRQDRGSEAFF. The CDR3 coding sequence is TGTGCCAGCAGCAGACAGGACCGGGGCTCTGAAGCTTTCTTT. The entire variable domain, with the rest obtained from reference TRBV9 and TRBJ1-1, is as follows: DSGVTQTPKHLITATGQRVTLRCSPRSGDLSVYWYQQSLDQGLQFLIQYYNGEERAKGNILERFSAQQFPDLHSELNLSSLELGDSALYFCASSRQDRGSEAFFGQGTRLTVV.

Many counts were recorded for this clone. This chain uses TRBV11-3 with TRBJ2-7; 9 nucleotides match TRBD2. Per germline, CDR1 SGHNT and CDR2 YENEEA. J lost 7 bases, V lost 4 bases, and 8 bases had no gene match. This CDR3 is built from 14 residues. The CDR3 DNA reads TGTGCCAGCAGCTCAGGCCTAGCGGGACGGGAGCAGTACTTC. Translated, it gives CASSSGLAGREQYF.

In this sample, this clone turned up a few times. DNA of the CDR3: TGTGCCAGCAGTTACTTCCAGGGCCTCAACACTGAAGCTTTCTTT. Residues: CASSYFQGLNTEAFF. The chain has TRBV6-5 and TRBJ1-1; TRBD1 is a possible D gene (5 bases). V lost 1 base and J 2 bases, leaving 11 bases between the germline ends. Germline V gives CDR1 MNHEY, CDR2 SVGAGI. The CDR3 is 15 residues long.

The chain combines TRBV2 with TRBJ2-7; 8 bases are shared with TRBD2. Germline-derived CDR1 and CDR2 are SNHLY and FYNNEI. The CDR3 sequence is 15 residues long. The ends lost 5 bases at V and 4 bases at J; junction bases unmatched: 10. DNA for the CDR3: TGTGCCAGCAGTTCCCAAAGCGGGAGTTCGTACGAGCAGTACTTC. Protein: CASSSQSGSSYEQYF.

V gene TRBV6-9 combines with J gene TRBJ2-1; TRBD2 matches 15 bases. From germline, CDR1 is MNHGY and CDR2 SVAAGI. With 8 bases clipped from V and 7 bases from J, the junction kept 6 bases outside the gene matches. This CDR3 contains 15 residues. The CDR3 nucleotides read TGTGCCAGCGGACCCGGGACTAGCGGGAGGAATGAGCAGTTCTTC. This sequence encodes CASGPGTSGRNEQFF.

This clone was counted between two and nine times. The chain couples TRBV19 to TRBJ1-2; no reliable D call. Trimming took 3 bases from V and 2 from J, leaving 16 bases between them. Germline lookup yields CDR1 LNHDA and CDR2 SQIVND (reference sequence). The CDR3 runs 16 residues. The CDR3 is CASSIGPWVLNYGYTF. CDR3 bases: TGTGCCAGTAGTATTGGCCCCTGGGTACTAAACTATGGCTACACCTTC.

This clone was observed a handful of times. The rearrangement uses TRBV11-2 and TRBJ2-7, with 10 nucleotides matching TRBD1. CDR1 and CDR2 from the germline V gene are SGHAT and FQNNGV. The trim removed 0 bases at V and 6 bases at J, leaving 2 bases unmatched. This CDR3 spans 14 amino acids. As DNA, the CDR3 is TGTGCCAGCAGCTTAGAGGGACAGGGGCGCGAGCAGTACTTC. Its protein product is CASSLEGQGREQYF.

The V gene is TRBV15, the J gene TRBJ1-4; D may be TRBD1 (6 bases). Germline values: CDR1 LNHNV, CDR2 YYDKDF (reference sequence). Trimming took 9 bases from V and 5 from J, leaving 13 bases between them. The CDR3 has 13 amino acids. The CDR3 DNA is TGTGCCACTAGGTGGGACAAAAATGAAAAACTGTTTTTT. It encodes CATRWDKNEKLFF.

This clone was seen more than once but under ten times. For the CDR3, the DNA is TGTGCCACCACCCTGAGGAGGGGGCAGTGGGGTGAAGCTTTCTTT. Amino acids: CATTLRRGQWGEAFF. The V call is TRBV15, the J call TRBJ1-1; 7 bases fit TRBD1. Trimming at V came to 7 bases and at J to 7 bases, leaving 15 bases not matched to a gene. The CDR3 contains 15 residues. CDR1 and CDR2 from the germline V gene are LNHNV and YYDKDF (reference sequence).

The chain joins TRBV10-1 to TRBJ2-7; maybe TRBD2 (5 bases). V dropped 4 bases and J dropped 6 bases, with 16 bases sitting between them. The CDR3 covers 14 residues. Germline V gives CDR1 WNHNN, CDR2 SYGVQD (reference sequence). The CDR3 DNA reads TGCGCCAGCAGTGTGACGGAGGCCGCCGGCGAGCAGTACTTC. This sequence encodes CASSVTEAAGEQYF.

There are a few counts of this clone. This chain links TRBV6-1 with TRBJ2-3; 7 positions match TRBD2. V trimming: 4 bases; J trimming: 6 bases; junction bases outside the gene matches: 10. This CDR3 spans 15 amino acids. Germline assignment: CDR1 MNHNS and CDR2 SASEGT. The CDR3 DNA reads as TGTGCCAGCAGTGGGCGTGCGGGAGTGGTGGATACGCAGTATTTT. This codes for CASSGRAGVVDTQYF.